Below, 22 T cell receptor beta chains from the same sample are listed, as sequenced in a study of human T cells and chemical hapten exposure (dated by TCRdb to the early 2020s). During library preparation, unique molecular identifiers were attached to individual cDNA molecules so that TCRs could be counted in a quantitative, reproducible way. The raw public reads went through TCRdb reprocessing: fastp at Q25, MiXCR clone calling, in-frame beta chains kept. Rows merge per CDR3 protein into single entries with the most common DNA and genes. This sample comprises more than 100,000 distinct CDR3 sequences, about 7.7% of them detected only once. Roughly 1.3% of the sample is in the top ten clones. Total RNA was isolated from unfractionated whole blood collected in Tempus Blood RNA tubes. The sample taken for sequencing was whole blood. These receptors all stem from a human donor in good health. Some clones in this sample may be carry-over from other donors' samples. Donor details come from another sample of the same person, matched by shared clones.

This clonotype has only a few counts. The J gene is TRBJ2-7, the V gene TRBV7-2; 8 bases align to TRBD1. The CDR3 sequence is 13 residues long. With 5 bases clipped from V and 4 bases from J, the junction kept 4 bases outside the gene matches. Looked up from germline, CDR1 is SGHTA and CDR2 is FQGNSA. CDR3 DNA: TGTGCCAGCAGCCCGTGGACAGGGTACGAGCAGTACTTC. Its translation: CASSPWTGYEQYF.

The gene calls are TRBV10-3 and TRBJ2-5; TRBD2 matches at 7 bases. The CDR3 covers 13 residues. The trim removed 4 bases at V and 3 bases at J, leaving 2 bases unmatched. Germline V gene lookup returns CDR1 ENHRY and CDR2 SYGVKD. CDR3 nucleotide sequence: TGTGCCATCAGTGTCAGCGGGGAAGAGACCCAGTACTTC. This gives the protein CAISVSGEETQYF.

Only a few counts were recorded for this clonotype. This chain joins TRBV12-3 or TRBV12-4 and TRBJ1-5, with 8 bases identical to TRBD1. This CDR3 spans 17 amino acids. Unmatched junction bases numbered 16, after V lost 7 bases and J lost 5 bases. Here the CDR3 DNA reads TGTGCCAGCACACTTAATCACGGTCAGGGGGCCGATCAGCCCCAGCATTTT. Its protein is CASTLNHGQGADQPQHF.

This clonotype was counted at least ten times. V usage is TRBV30 and J usage is TRBJ1-1; D ambiguous. The CDR3 totals 12 residues. The germline V gene encodes CDR1 GTSNPN and CDR2 SVGIG (reference sequence). V lost 3 bases and J 1 base, leaving 6 bases between the germline ends. CDR3 coding DNA: TGTGCCTGGAGGCGTGCGAACACTGAAGCTTTCTTT. Amino acids: CAWRRANTEAFF.

This clonotype came up a few times. The CDR3 region is CASSPRPGETQYF. CDR3 sequence (DNA): TGTGCCAGCTCACCACGCCCGGGGGAGACCCAGTACTTC. The J gene is TRBJ2-5, the V gene TRBV18; D might be TRBD2 (5 bases). Trimming took 1 base from V and 5 from J, leaving 8 bases between them. This CDR3 has 13 amino acids. CDR1 is KGHSH and CDR2 is LQKENI in the germline V gene.

This clonotype was recorded at least ten times. The genes are TRBV12-3 or TRBV12-4 and TRBJ1-3; D is unresolved. Deletions cut 6 bases from V and 0 bases from J, with 15 bases between. The CDR3 is 16 residues long. The DNA for the CDR3 is TGTGCCAGCAGCCAAGGTCCAGTCCTCTCTGGAAACACCATATATTTT. Its protein is CASSQGPVLSGNTIYF.

At least ten counts were recorded for this clonotype. The V and J genes are TRBV5-1 and TRBJ2-5, with D perhaps TRBD1 or TRBD2 (5 bases each). CDR1 SGHRS and CDR2 YFSETQ come from the germline V gene. Between the trimmed V and J ends, which lost 0 bases and 2 bases, there was a span of 11 bases. The CDR3 has 15 amino acids. Here the CDR3 DNA reads TGCGCCAGCAGCTTGGTAGGGACCCAACAAGAGACCCAGTACTTC. This sequence encodes CASSLVGTQQETQYF. The whole variable domain, remainder taken from reference TRBV5-1 and TRBJ2-5, is KAGVTQTPRYLIKTRGQQVTLSCSPISGHRSVSWYQQTPGQGLQFLFEYFSETQRNKGNFPGRFSGRQFSNSRSEMNVSTLELGDSALYLCASSLVGTQQETQYFGPGTRLLVL.

The chain joins TRBV20-1 to TRBJ2-2, with D uncertain. The germline V and J ends were trimmed by 3 bases and 4 bases, with 12 bases remaining between them. Germline assignment: CDR1 DFQATT and CDR2 SNEGSKA (reference sequence). The CDR3 contains 14 residues. The CDR3 region is CSASELGSTGELFF. In DNA form, the CDR3 reads TGCAGTGCTAGTGAGTTGGGCAGCACCGGGGAGCTGTTTTTT.

The chain is built from TRBV5-1 and TRBJ1-2; the match to TRBD1 covers 10 bases. After removal of 1 base from V and 7 bases from J, the junction contained 4 bases not matched to a gene. Looked up from germline, CDR1 is SGHRS and CDR2 is YFSETQ. This CDR3 has 14 residues. The CDR3 bases are TGCGCCAGCAGCTTGCCGGGACAGGGGTTTGGCTACACCTTC. It specifies CASSLPGQGFGYTF. Full variable domain (remainder filled in from reference TRBV5-1 and TRBJ1-2): KAGVTQTPRYLIKTRGQQVTLSCSPISGHRSVSWYQQTPGQGLQFLFEYFSETQRNKGNFPGRFSGRQFSNSRSEMNVSTLELGDSALYLCASSLPGQGFGYTFGSGTRLTVV.

This clonotype has more than one count but fewer than ten. The chain links TRBV14 to TRBJ2-7; 9 bases are a match to TRBD2. V lost 4 bases and J lost 2; bases outside the gene matches: 6. CDR1 and CDR2 from the germline V gene are SGHDN and FVKESK. This CDR3 spans 15 amino acids. As DNA, the CDR3 is TGTGCCAGCAGCCTCCGGACTAGCGCTACCTACGAGCAGTACTTC. Protein sequence: CASSLRTSATYEQYF.

This clonotype was seen repeatedly, ten times or more. V and J are TRBV11-1 and TRBJ1-4; 7 bases are a match to TRBD1. In germline, CDR1 is SGHAT, CDR2 FQDESV (reference sequence). This CDR3 spans 15 amino acids. Trimming cost V 5 bases and J 4 bases; bases outside gene matches: 7. The CDR3 bases are TGTGCCAGCAGCCCATTGGGACAGCTTAATGAAAAACTGTTTTTT. Its protein is CASSPLGQLNEKLFF.

This clonotype turned up a few times. This chain links TRBV20-1 with TRBJ2-7; D gene uncertain. Germline CDR1 is DFQATT and CDR2 is SNEGSKA (reference sequence). The length of the CDR3 is 14 residues. V lost 1 base, J lost 1 base, and 11 bases lay in between. The CDR3 loop is CSARAPLSSYEQYF. DNA for the CDR3: TGCAGTGCTAGAGCTCCACTTTCATCCTACGAGCAGTACTTC.

The chain recombines TRBV20-1 with TRBJ1-1, with a possible D match to TRBD1 (5 bases). V lost 6 bases and J lost 6, with 17 bases in between. The CDR3 is 13 residues long. The germline CDR1 and CDR2 sequences are DFQATT and SNEGSKA (reference sequence). CDR3 loop: CSARSPGLPEAFF. CDR3 nucleotides: TGCAGTGCCCGTAGCCCAGGGCTCCCTGAAGCTTTCTTT.

This clonotype was seen at least ten times. In DNA, the CDR3 is TGCAGTGCTAGTCAGGGAAATGCCTATAATTCACCCCTCCACTTT. Its protein is CSASQGNAYNSPLHF. This chain links TRBV20-1 with TRBJ1-6; TRBD1 might be the D (5 bases). V was shortened by 3 bases and J by 2 bases, with 11 bases between the two germline ends. The V gene's germline CDR1 is DFQATT and CDR2 SNEGSKA (reference sequence). There are 15 residues in the CDR3.

The chain combines TRBV12-5 with TRBJ2-3; D possibly corresponds to TRBD2 (5 bases). CDR1 LGHNT and CDR2 FRNRAP come from the germline V gene. V was shortened by 4 bases and J by 0 bases, with 14 bases between the two germline ends. The CDR3 runs 16 residues. The CDR3 is CASGSSSRGSTDTQYF. CDR3 DNA sequence: TGTGCTAGTGGTTCCTCCTCTCGCGGGAGCACAGATACGCAGTATTTT.

This clonotype has just a few counts. This sequence joins TRBV7-6 and TRBJ2-5; TRBD1 matches at 11 bases. V lost 5 bases, J lost 2 bases, and 7 bases stayed unmatched. This CDR3 has 16 residues. Per the germline V gene, CDR1 is SGHVS and CDR2 is FNYEAQ. DNA for the CDR3: TGTGCCAGCAGCCCTTGGTGGGACAGGGGGCAAGAGACCCAGTACTTC. It yields the protein CASSPWWDRGQETQYF.

Only a few counts were recorded for this clonotype. This rearrangement joins TRBV10-2 to TRBJ2-7; 12 positions match TRBD2. V shed 5 bases and J 6 bases; nucleotides not matched to a gene: 8. The CDR3 spans 15 residues. CDR1 is WSHSY and CDR2 is SAAADI in the germline V gene. The CDR3, as DNA: TGCGCCAGCAGTTCTAGCGGGAGGGCCCCTTTCGAGCAGTACTTC. Its protein product is CASSSSGRAPFEQYF.

This clonotype was counted only a few times. The chain employs TRBV29-1 and TRBJ2-5; no definite D call. The germline V gene encodes CDR1 SQVTM and CDR2 ANQGSEA. This CDR3 region has 12 residues. V was pared by 1 base and J by 4 bases, with 7 bases between. CDR3 bases: TGCAGCGTTGAAGTGGGATCAGAGACCCAGTACTTC. This gives the protein CSVEVGSETQYF. Based on the CDR3 plus reference TRBV29-1 and TRBJ2-5, the full variable domain is SAVISQKPSRDICQRGTSLTIQCQVDSQVTMMFWYRQQPGQSLTLIATANQGSEATYESGFVIDKFPISRPNLTFSTLTVSNMSPEDSSIYLCSVEVGSETQYFGPGTRLLVL.

The rearrangement joins TRBV20-1 to TRBJ2-5; D remains ambiguous. The CDR3 runs to 13 residues. V lost 1 base and J lost 0, with 6 bases in between. The germline CDR1 and CDR2 sequences are DFQATT and SNEGSKA (reference sequence). In DNA form, the CDR3 reads TGCAGTGCTAGAGGGAAGTACCAAGAGACCCAGTACTTC. It encodes CSARGKYQETQYF.

This clonotype has more than one count but fewer than ten. The gene calls are TRBV15 and TRBJ2-1; 16 bases align to TRBD2. Per the germline V gene, CDR1 is LNHNV and CDR2 is YYDKDF (reference sequence). The V gene end was trimmed by 1 base and the J gene end by 8 bases; junction bases not matched to a gene: 8. CDR3 size: 18 residues. This CDR3 is CATSRVTGTSGGDDEQFF. CDR3 in DNA: TGTGCCACCAGCAGAGTGACCGGGACTAGCGGGGGGGATGATGAGCAGTTCTTC.

In its sample, this clonotype was seen a few times. The rearrangement joins TRBV11-2 to TRBJ2-3; 10 bases line up with TRBD2. The ends lost 1 base at V and 7 bases at J; junction bases unmatched: 5. Germline assignment: CDR1 SGHAT and CDR2 FQNNGV. This CDR3 has 15 amino acids. The CDR3 loop is CASSLGLAGANTQYF. The CDR3 DNA follows: TGTGCCAGCAGCTTAGGGCTAGCGGGGGCAAATACGCAGTATTTT. The whole variable domain, remainder taken from reference TRBV11-2 and TRBJ2-3, is EAGVAQSPRYKIIEKRQSVAFWCNPISGHATLYWYQQILGQGPKLLIQFQNNGVVDDSQLPKDRFSAERLKGVDSTLKIQPAKLEDSAVYLCASSLGLAGANTQYFGPGTRLTVL.

This clonotype was counted only a few times. This chain joins TRBV6-5 and TRBJ2-7, with 8 bases matching TRBD1. Germline V gene sequence: CDR1 MNHEY, CDR2 SVGAGI. The CDR3 extends over 17 amino acids. Trimming cost V 6 bases and J 3 bases; bases outside gene matches: 16. The CDR3 sequence is CASRSGTGDLHYYEQYF. The CDR3 DNA reads TGTGCCAGCAGATCCGGGACAGGAGACCTACATTACTACGAGCAGTACTTC.